Sequencing of this T cell receptor beta chain was carried out in a study of shared clonotypes between healthy human individuals. Whole-study context: CD4 naive cells filled three plates per donor, CD4 memory three, CD8 naive two and CD8 memory one.

Naive-designated CD8 cells lacked CD45RO, were positively enriched for CCR7, and omitted terminally differentiated effector memory CD45RA+ cells. Germline V gene data show CDR1 as SNHLY and CDR2 as FYNNEI. The V and J ends lost 7 bases and 4 bases, in that order; junction bases with no gene match: 7. The CDR3 is 14 residues long. Replicate sorted-subset PCRs were loaded with around 200 ng DNA, tens of thousands of T cell genomes. The repertoire was sequenced with immunoSEQ multiplex PCR; TCRdb's copy has only in-frame clones and lacks some. The table has hundreds of thousands of clones, 95% to 97% seen once; the top ten hold roughly 0.12%.

V and J are TRBV2 and TRBJ2-7; 10 nucleotides align to TRBD2. Specimen: naive CD8+ T cells sorted from blood. This TCR came from a woman in her 30s in good health. This chain's CDR3 is CASIGTSDRYEQYF. The CDR3 nucleotides read TGTGCCAGCATTGGGACTAGCGATCGATACGAGCAGTACTTC.